This paragraph reports one T cell receptor beta chain. This record belongs to a study of blood T cell repertoires in COVID-19. Across the study: The cDNA or gDNA used as material had been derived from T cells, B-cell-depleted T cells, or PBMCs.

Original data processing: For nucleated cells, counts were estimated from reference gene primer amplification. Sequenced by immunoSEQ multiplex PCR; TCRdb stores in-frame clones only, minus some. That table supplies the V and J calls and clone size; D and trimming were determined from the DNA. The sample consists of approximately 530,000 clones, about 88% of them appearing once. Trimming at V came to 3 bases and at J to 8 bases, leaving 10 bases not matched to a gene. CDR3 length equals 16 residues. Germline CDR1 is SGHDT and CDR2 is YYEEEE. This sequence joins TRBV5-6 and TRBJ2-1; 11 bases map to TRBD1. This sequence was found in a woman between 45 and 60 years old with COVID-19, enrolled during active disease. Specimen: peripheral blood. CDR3 sequence (DNA): TGTGCCAGCAGCTCCTCGGGACAGGGGGAAAGATATGAGCAGTTCTTC. Translating gives CASSSSGQGERYEQFF. Complete variable domain (other parts from reference TRBV5-6 and TRBJ2-1): DAGVTQSPTHLIKTRGQQVTLRCSPKSGHDTVSWYQQALGQGPQFIFQYYEEEERQRGNFPDRFSGHQFPNYSSELNVNALLLGDSALYLCASSSSGQGERYEQFFGPGTRLTVL.